This T cell receptor beta chain was recorded in a study of blood T cell repertoires in COVID-19. Here immunoSEQ multiplex PCR was the method, and the copy in TCRdb shows in-frame clones only, minus some. The sample lists 150,000 to 200,000 clones, roughly 89% seen once, with about 9.4% in the top ten. In germline, CDR1 is LNHDA, CDR2 SQIVND (reference sequence). J gave up 0 bases and V 4 bases, and 15 bases lay outside the gene matches. The CDR3 totals 19 residues. The rearrangement joins TRBV19 to TRBJ2-1, with 7 positions matching TRBD2. The specimen was peripheral blood. The TCR sequence derives from a woman between 65 and 79 years old with COVID-19, enrolled during active disease. CDR3 sequence (DNA): TGTGCCAGTAGTAGTCACGGGGAGGGGAGCGGGTCCTCCTACAATGAGCAGTTCTTC. Translated, it gives CASSSHGEGSGSSYNEQFF.